The following is a T cell receptor (beta chain) sequence with its context. A read error is likely, as this CDR3 ends without the conserved phenylalanine or tryptophan. No DNA is shown, since the ends of the CDR3 on it are uncertain; the CDR3 is the one TCRdb lists. Clones were sequenced by immunoSEQ multiplex PCR, and TCRdb holds only the in-frame ones, with some missing. Altogether 350,000 or so clones are present, approximately 89% being singletons, with the ten largest covering 3% to 4.5%. The V gene's germline CDR1 is SGHVS and CDR2 FQNEAQ. The CDR3 length is 13 residues, termini included. The data originate from a study of blood T cell repertoires in COVID-19. Looking at the study overall: COVID-19 samples, acute and convalescent, were from the United States, Italy and Spain.

The chain recombines TRBV7-8 with TRBJ1-1; the table gives TRBD1 as D, unverified against the DNA. The receptor's source is a woman aged 55-70 years with COVID-19, enrolled during active disease. Sequenced input: peripheral blood. The CDR3 here is CASSVIQGASRMV.